These 15 T cell receptor beta chains were all obtained from the same sample, sequenced in a study of blood T cells in healthy people across ages. Alongside a J-beta primer mix, a sample-barcoded 5' primer served in a second PCR lasting about 7 to 12 cycles. TCRdb processed the 5' RACE reads anew with MiXCR; each CDR3 protein has one entry. The table lists about 780,000 distinct CDR3 sequences, 25% to 30% of them singletons. The same data also contributed to another study, on T cells of mothers and their children.

The source material was blood. The receptors derive from a boy younger than 18 in good health.

This clonotype turned up a few times. V is TRBV12-3 or TRBV12-4 and J is TRBJ2-5; TRBD1 might be the D (5 bases). The J call is in doubt because the DNA end fits TRBJ2-7 better. The CDR3 totals 14 residues. The CDR3: CASSFHDSLYEQYF. CDR3 in DNA: TGTGCCAGCAGTTTCCACGACAGTTTATACGAGCAGTACTTC.

The chain employs TRBV5-1 and TRBJ1-6; 7 bases match TRBD1. The germline V gene has CDR1 SGHRS and CDR2 YFSETQ. V shed 0 bases, J shed 5 bases, and the junction held 2 bases outside the gene matches. This CDR3 is built from 15 residues. For the CDR3, the DNA is TGCGCCAGCAGCTTGGGACAGGGTGATAATTCACCCCTCCACTTT. Translated: CASSLGQGDNSPLHF.

The chain has TRBV7-8 and TRBJ2-1, with D perhaps given as TRBD1 or TRBD2 (6 bases each). The end of the DNA is better explained by TRBJ2-7, so the J call may be wrong. The germline CDR1 and CDR2 sequences are SGHVS and FQNEAQ. This CDR3 has 15 residues. CDR3 sequence (DNA): TGTGCCAGCAGCTTCCCAGAGGGGGGAAGGTACGAGCAGTACTTC. Residues: CASSFPEGGRYEQYF.

This clonotype appeared a few times. The rearrangement links TRBV27 to TRBJ2-3; D perhaps matches TRBD2 (6 bases). Germline CDR1 is MNHEY and CDR2 is SMNVEV (reference sequence). This CDR3 has 15 amino acids. Trimming stripped 9 bases from V and 5 bases from J, with 21 bases between. As DNA, the CDR3 is TGTGCCAGTTCCTTGGGGAGCGGGCATAGAGATACGCAGTATTTT. Translated, it gives CASSLGSGHRDTQYF.

The chain has TRBV7-9 and TRBJ2-6, with a tentative D call TRBD1 (5 bases). CDR1 and CDR2 from the germline V gene are SEHNR and FQNEAQ (reference sequence). The V end was cut by 5 bases, the J end by 1 base, with 12 bases between. This CDR3 contains 16 residues. CDR3 in amino acids: CASSATAGSGANVLTF. The DNA of the CDR3 is TGTGCCAGCAGCGCGACCGCAGGGTCTGGGGCCAACGTCCTGACTTTC.

This clonotype was picked up a small number of times. This chain links TRBV19 with TRBJ2-5; D may correspond to TRBD1 or TRBD2 (5 bases each). Germline V gene sequence: CDR1 LNHDA, CDR2 SQIVND (reference sequence). V was pared by 3 bases and J by 5 bases, with 13 bases between. This CDR3 is built from 14 residues. CDR3 protein: CASSIERGRETQYF. The CDR3 DNA reads TGTGCCAGTAGTATTGAGAGGGGACGCGAGACCCAGTACTTC.

Here the CDR3 reads CSVDEWGLTGPNEKLFF. DNA for the CDR3: TGCAGCGTTGATGAGTGGGGCTTAACAGGGCCTAATGAAAAACTGTTTTTT. The rearrangement links TRBV29-1 to TRBJ1-4; maybe TRBD1 (6 bases). V lost 3 bases and J 3 bases, leaving 20 bases between the germline ends. The CDR3 spans 17 residues. The germline gives CDR1 SQVTM, CDR2 ANQGSEA.

V and J are TRBV29-1 and TRBJ2-5; 7 nucleotides line up with TRBD1. Matching the DNA end better, TRBJ2-1 makes the J call doubtful. The CDR3 is 13 amino acids. Per germline, CDR1 SQVTM and CDR2 ANQGSEA. The CDR3 DNA sequence: TGCAGCGGGGGGCCCAGGGGGTCGAATGAGCAGTTCTTC. This codes for CSGGPRGSNEQFF.

The chain carries TRBV28 and TRBJ2-5, with 8 bases aligning to TRBD1. V was clipped by 1 base and J by 11 bases; unmatched bases: 15. This CDR3 comprises 16 residues. Germline V CDR1 and CDR2: MDHEN, SYDVKM. The CDR3 coding sequence is TGTGCCAGCAGTTTATTAGTGACAGGGGTCTTTCGGGAGCAGTACTTC. Its protein product is CASSLLVTGVFREQYF.

This clonotype was counted between two and nine times. V usage is TRBV20-1 and J usage is TRBJ2-1; 11 nucleotides line up with TRBD2. Germline V gene lookup returns CDR1 DFQATT and CDR2 SNEGSKA (reference sequence). Trimming removed 6 bases from V and 5 bases from J; junction bases left unmatched: 6. CDR3 size: 14 residues. The CDR3: CSATTSGDHNEQFF. CDR3 in DNA: TGCAGTGCCACGACTAGCGGGGACCACAATGAGCAGTTCTTC.

Details on this clonotype: One end of the junction does not line up with germline, which may come from a read error. This chain joins TRBV7-7 and TRBJ2-3; the D is unclear. Looked up from germline, CDR1 is SSHAT and CDR2 is FNYEAQ (reference sequence). This CDR3 region has 14 residues. The CDR3 DNA reads as TGTGCTAGCAGCCCCATCCAGGGCACAGATACGCAGTATTTT. This sequence encodes CASSPIQGTDTQYF.

This clonotype was seen a handful of times. The chain couples TRBV19 to TRBJ2-7, with 8 bases aligning to TRBD2. V lost 3 bases and J lost 0; bases outside the gene matches: 4. The CDR3 is made up of 15 amino acids. Germline V CDR1 and CDR2: LNHDA, SQIVND (reference sequence). The CDR3 nucleotides read TGTGCCAGTAGTATGGCTAGCGGGCCCTCCTACGAGCAGTACTTC. Protein: CASSMASGPSYEQYF.

This clonotype showed up just a few times. The rearrangement links TRBV10-3 to TRBJ1-3; D is possibly TRBD1 (5 bases). Between the trimmed V and J ends, which lost 2 bases and 5 bases, there was a span of 10 bases. CDR3 length: 14 amino acids. CDR1 ENHRY and CDR2 SYGVKD come from the germline V gene. Written as DNA, the CDR3 is TGTGCCATCAGTGAGGCAGGGCTGAGAAACACCATATATTTT. Protein sequence: CAISEAGLRNTIYF.

The chain uses TRBV28 and TRBJ2-7; tentatively, D is TRBD1 or TRBD2 (5 bases each). This CDR3 contains 15 residues. The germline gives CDR1 MDHEN, CDR2 SYDVKM. V was trimmed by 6 bases and J by 2 bases, leaving 17 bases between them. The CDR3 protein is CASSSINGGTYEQYF. The CDR3 region has the DNA TGTGCCAGCAGCTCTATAAATGGGGGTACCTACGAGCAGTACTTC. The full variable domain, with the rest looked up from reference TRBV28 and TRBJ2-7, is DVKVTQSSRYLVKRTGEKVFLECVQDMDHENMFWYRQDPGLGLRLIYFSYDVKMKEKGDIPEGYSVSREKKERFSLILESASTNQTSMYLCASSSINGGTYEQYFGPGTRLTVT.

In its sample, this clonotype was seen a few times. The chain recombines TRBV10-3 with TRBJ2-1; D uncertain. The CDR3 has 15 residues. V was pared by 4 bases and J by 3 bases, with 13 bases between. From germline, CDR1 is ENHRY and CDR2 SYGVKD. CDR3 nucleotides: TGTGCCATCAGTGCCCTTGATATCTTCTACAATGAGCAGTTCTTC. Translated, it gives CAISALDIFYNEQFF.